Listed below are T cell receptor beta chains from one sample, sequenced in a study of T cells in localized non-small cell lung cancer. Sequencing was performed with immunoSEQ multiplex PCR; in TCRdb, only in-frame clones are kept and a portion is missing. The sample includes tens of thousands of clones, roughly 78% seen only once; the top ten take roughly a third. The material was peripheral blood, obtained before any cancer treatment. The receptors originated from a male donor older than 55 with stage II squamous cell lung carcinoma. CDR3s include the opening cysteine and the closing phenylalanine or tryptophan. A D gene is named only where the DNA matches it firmly. The size of a clone is reported for some rows only, either as once, few or many, or as a class for expanded clones.

j_call,v_call,clone_size,d_call,cdr3_aa,cdr3_nt
TRBJ2-1,TRBV29-1,-,-,CSVLTGPQREQFF,TGCAGCGTTTTAACAGGTCCTCAACGGGAACAGTTCTTC
TRBJ2-3,TRBV16,-,TRBD1,CASSQRTGLGRGKDTQYF,TGTGCCAGCAGCCAACGGACGGGGCTGGGCAGGGGGAAAGATACGCAGTATTTT
TRBJ1-6,TRBV27,-,-,CASSRVTNSPLHF,TGTGCCAGCAGTCGAGTTACTAATTCACCCCTCCACTTT
TRBJ1-1,TRBV10-1,-,-,CASSGAWTGKLVF,TGCGCCAGCAGTGGGGCCTGGACGGGTAAGCTGGTCTTT
TRBJ2-1,TRBV30,once,-,CAWSVRTGGDEQFF,TGTGCCTGGAGTGTACGCACCGGGGGCGATGAGCAGTTCTTC
TRBJ1-5,TRBV7-8,few,-,CASSLGPSNQPQHF,TGTGCCAGCAGCTTGGGACCGAGCAATCAGCCCCAGCATTTT
TRBJ2-7,TRBV7-9,-,-,CASSYTGSSYEQYF,TGTGCCAGCAGCTACACAGGGAGCTCCTACGAGCAGTACTTC
TRBJ1-4,TRBV6-1,-,-,CASSDRVTNEKLFF,TGTGCCAGCAGTGATAGGGTCACTAATGAAAAACTGTTTTTT
TRBJ2-7,TRBV5-1,few,-,CASSLELSSYEQYF,TGCGCCAGCAGCTTGGAGTTGAGCTCCTACGAGCAGTACTTC
TRBJ1-1,TRBV5-8,-,-,CASSWTGGDTEAFF,TGTGCCAGCAGCTGGACCGGCGGGGACACTGAAGCTTTCTTT
TRBJ2-7,TRBV10-3,-,TRBD2,CAISGRSGTSGIGEQYF,TGTGCCATCAGTGGCCGATCCGGGACTAGCGGGATTGGCGAGCAGTACTTC
TRBJ1-3,TRBV4-1,-,-,CASSQEGAFSGNTIYF,TGCGCCAGCAGCCAAGAAGGGGCCTTCTCTGGAAACACCATATATTTT
TRBJ1-2,TRBV19,once,-,CASIPLGGANYGYTF,TGTGCCAGTATTCCCCTTGGCGGTGCTAACTATGGCTACACCTTC
TRBJ2-2,TRBV27,-,-,CASSSDSPIFPNTGELFF,TGTGCCAGCAGTTCGGACAGTCCCATATTTCCGAACACCGGGGAGCTGTTTTTT
TRBJ2-3,TRBV23-1,-,-,CASSHAVDTQYF,TGCGCCAGCAGTCACGCAGTGGATACGCAGTATTTT
TRBJ1-2,TRBV9,once,TRBD1,CASSVDRGTYGYTF,TGTGCCAGCAGCGTAGACAGGGGAACCTATGGCTACACCTTC
TRBJ1-1,TRBV11-3,-,TRBD1,CASSPSQGARAFF,TGTGCCAGCAGCCCTTCCCAGGGGGCGCGAGCTTTCTTT
TRBJ1-1,TRBV5-1,-,-,CASSLDDPALNTEAFF,TGCGCCAGCAGCTTGGATGATCCAGCCCTGAACACTGAAGCTTTCTTT
TRBJ1-5,TRBV2,-,-,CASTGEPFNQPQHF,TGTGCCAGCACCGGCGAACCGTTTAATCAGCCCCAGCATTTT
TRBJ1-2,TRBV6-6,once,TRBD1,CASSYHPDREYGYTF,TGTGCCAGCAGTTACCATCCAGACAGGGAATATGGCTACACCTTC
TRBJ1-4,TRBV7-2,-,-,CASSLDQYNEKLFF,TGTGCCAGCAGCTTAGATCAGTATAATGAAAAACTGTTTTTT
TRBJ1-2,TRBV25-1,-,TRBD1,CASSEGGEGANYGYTF,TGTGCCAGCAGTGAGGGGGGCGAGGGGGCGAACTATGGCTACACCTTC
TRBJ2-1,TRBV7-3,-,TRBD2,CASSAGLAGAYNEQFF,TGTGCCAGCAGCGCGGGACTAGCGGGGGCCTACAATGAGCAGTTCTTC
TRBJ2-2,TRBV7-2,-,TRBD2,CASSGGLAGFTGELFF,TGTGCCAGCAGCGGGGGACTAGCGGGGTTCACCGGGGAGCTGTTTTTT
TRBJ2-3,TRBV29-1,-,-,CSSRGGNDPTDTQYF,TGCAGCTCAAGGGGGGGGAACGACCCCACAGATACGCAGTATTTT
TRBJ2-7,TRBV7-8,-,-,CASSLVADVYEQYF,TGTGCCAGCAGCTTAGTGGCGGATGTCTACGAGCAGTACTTC
TRBJ1-4,TRBV11-2,-,-,CASGKAPTNEKLFF,TGTGCCAGCGGGAAGGCCCCAACTAATGAAAAACTGTTTTTT
TRBJ2-2,TRBV4-2,-,-,CASSQYGPGDTGELFF,TGTGCCAGCAGCCAGTACGGGCCGGGGGACACCGGGGAGCTGTTTTTT
TRBJ2-1,TRBV29-1,once,-,CSVEVYAEQFF,TGCAGCGTTGAAGTATATGCTGAGCAGTTCTTC